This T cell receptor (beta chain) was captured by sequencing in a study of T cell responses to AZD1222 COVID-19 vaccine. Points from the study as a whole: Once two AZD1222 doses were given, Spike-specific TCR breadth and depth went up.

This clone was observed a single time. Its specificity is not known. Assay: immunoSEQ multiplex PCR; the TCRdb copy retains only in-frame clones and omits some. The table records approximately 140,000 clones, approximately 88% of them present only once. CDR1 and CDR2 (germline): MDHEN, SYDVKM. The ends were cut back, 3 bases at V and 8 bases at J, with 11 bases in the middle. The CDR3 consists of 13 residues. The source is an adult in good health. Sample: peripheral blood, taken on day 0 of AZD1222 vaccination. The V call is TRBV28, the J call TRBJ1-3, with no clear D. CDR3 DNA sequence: TGTGCCAGCAGTTTCAATTTGAGGGACACCATATATTTT. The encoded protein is CASSFNLRDTIYF.